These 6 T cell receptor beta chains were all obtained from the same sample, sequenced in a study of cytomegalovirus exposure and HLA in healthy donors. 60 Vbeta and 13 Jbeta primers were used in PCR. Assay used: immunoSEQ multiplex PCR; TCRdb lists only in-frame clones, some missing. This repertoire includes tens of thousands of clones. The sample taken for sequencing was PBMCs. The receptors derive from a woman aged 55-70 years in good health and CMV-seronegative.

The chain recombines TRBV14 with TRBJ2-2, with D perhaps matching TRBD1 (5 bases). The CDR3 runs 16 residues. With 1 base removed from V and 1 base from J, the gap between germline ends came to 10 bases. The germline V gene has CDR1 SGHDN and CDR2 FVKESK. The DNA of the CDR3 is TGTGCCAGCAGCCAAGCCCCCGGACAGAACACCGGGGAGCTGTTTTTT. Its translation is CASSQAPGQNTGELFF.

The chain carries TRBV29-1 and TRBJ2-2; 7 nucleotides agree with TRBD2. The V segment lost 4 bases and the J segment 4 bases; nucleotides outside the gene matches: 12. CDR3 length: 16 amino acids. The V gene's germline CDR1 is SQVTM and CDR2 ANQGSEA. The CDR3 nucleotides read TGCAGCGTTGGGAACCCGGGACGGGGGGTCACCGGGGAGCTGTTTTTT. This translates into CSVGNPGRGVTGELFF.

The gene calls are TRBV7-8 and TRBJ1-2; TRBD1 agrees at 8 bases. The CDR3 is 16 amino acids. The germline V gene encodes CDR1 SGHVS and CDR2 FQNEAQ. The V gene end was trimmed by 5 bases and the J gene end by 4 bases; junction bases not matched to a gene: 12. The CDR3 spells CASSVRETGVVYGYTF. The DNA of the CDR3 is TGTGCCAGCAGCGTACGTGAGACAGGGGTAGTCTATGGCTACACCTTC.

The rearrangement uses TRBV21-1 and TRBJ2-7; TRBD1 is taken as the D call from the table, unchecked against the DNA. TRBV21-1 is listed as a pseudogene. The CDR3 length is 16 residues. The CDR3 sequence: CASSFGSGLKSYEQYF. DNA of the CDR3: TGTGCCAGCAGCTTCGGGTCAGGGCTAAAATCCTACGAGCAGTACTTC.

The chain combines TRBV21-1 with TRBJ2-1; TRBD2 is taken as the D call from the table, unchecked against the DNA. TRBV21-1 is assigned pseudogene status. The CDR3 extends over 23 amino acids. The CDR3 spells CASSKVGRYTTIGTSGANNEQFF. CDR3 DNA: TGTGCCAGCAGCAAAGTAGGCAGGTACACTACGATTGGGACTAGCGGGGCTAACAATGAGCAGTTCTTC.

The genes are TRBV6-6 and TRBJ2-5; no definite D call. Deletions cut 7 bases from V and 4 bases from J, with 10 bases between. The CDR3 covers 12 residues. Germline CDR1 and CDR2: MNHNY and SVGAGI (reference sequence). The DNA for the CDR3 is TGTGCCAGCACCTACTCTAGAGAGACCCAGTACTTC. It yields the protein CASTYSRETQYF.